Presented here are 7 T cell receptor beta chains from one specimen sequenced in a study of monozygotic twins with inflammatory bowel disease. TCRdb processed the 5' RACE reads again and assigns one entry to each CDR3 protein, with no DNA. The repertoire table contains approximately 40,000 distinct CDR3 sequences. Specimen: blood. These receptors all come from a human donor with ulcerative colitis or Crohn's disease, or a healthy co-twin of an affected twin (not recorded which).

The V call is TRBV6-5, the J call TRBJ2-7; TCRdb gives TRBD1 as the D gene, but with no DNA this cannot be confirmed. This CDR3 contains 16 residues. Germline V CDR1 and CDR2: MNHEY, SVGAGI. The CDR3 spells CASSYSRDRTTYEQYF.

The chain recombines TRBV28 with TRBJ2-4; TCRdb names TRBD2, which stays unverified in the absence of DNA. The germline V gene has CDR1 MDHEN and CDR2 SYDVKM. This CDR3 has 15 residues. This chain's CDR3 is CASGTPSGAKNIQYF.

The V gene is TRBV7-2, the J gene TRBJ2-1. CDR3 length: 14 amino acids. Looked up from germline, CDR1 is SGHTA and CDR2 is FQGNSA. CDR3 protein: CASSLVGFANEQFF.

The chain is built from TRBV6-2 or TRBV6-3 and TRBJ2-7; lacking DNA, the TRBD1 call made by TCRdb goes unchecked. From germline, CDR1 is MNHEY and CDR2 SVGEGT. The CDR3 sequence is 17 residues long. This CDR3 is CASRSLQGAHRSYEQYF.

The chain carries TRBV28 and TRBJ1-2. CDR3 length: 14 residues. CDR1 is MDHEN and CDR2 is SYDVKM in the germline V gene. The CDR3 sequence is CASTGEAPSYGYTF.

J is TRBJ2-1 and V is TRBV3-1; TCRdb reports TRBD2, a call that lacks DNA to check it against. The CDR3 has 16 residues. CDR1 is LGHDT and CDR2 is YNNKEL in the germline V gene (reference sequence). This chain's CDR3 is CASSQGRGLVVDEQFF.

This chain links TRBV5-6 with TRBJ2-1; TCRdb designates TRBD2, a call that cannot be tested without DNA. The germline V gene has CDR1 SGHDT and CDR2 YYEEEE. CDR3 size: 15 residues. The CDR3 is CASRRAGLGNNEQFF.